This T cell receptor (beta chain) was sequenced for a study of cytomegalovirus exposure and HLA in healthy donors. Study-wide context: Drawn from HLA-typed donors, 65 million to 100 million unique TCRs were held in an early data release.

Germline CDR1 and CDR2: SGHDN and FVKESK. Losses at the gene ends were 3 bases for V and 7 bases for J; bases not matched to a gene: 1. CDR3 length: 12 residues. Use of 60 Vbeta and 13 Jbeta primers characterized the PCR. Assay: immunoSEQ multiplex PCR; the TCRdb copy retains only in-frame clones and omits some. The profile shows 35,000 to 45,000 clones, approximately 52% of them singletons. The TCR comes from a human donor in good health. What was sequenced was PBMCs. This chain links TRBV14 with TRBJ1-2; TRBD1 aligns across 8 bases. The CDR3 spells CASSQDRAGYTF. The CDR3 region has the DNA TGTGCCAGCAGCCAGGACAGGGCTGGCTACACCTTC.